This is a list of T cell receptor beta chains from one sample in a study of early T cells in non-severe SARS-CoV-2 infection. In TCRdb, the 5' RACE reads were re-called with MiXCR into one record per CDR3 protein. The data hold 55,000 to 70,000 distinct CDR3 sequences, with roughly a tenth observed a single time. The sequencing sample was made of whole blood. The receptors shown here come from an adult who was a healthcare worker with PCR-confirmed SARS-CoV-2 infection or an uninfected control (not recorded which). CDR3s include the opening cysteine and the closing phenylalanine or tryptophan. Each record gives: V gene, J gene, clone size, D gene, CDR3 length, CDR3 protein, CDR3 DNA. The D gene is left open where the match is weak. The size of a clone is reported for some rows only, either as once, few or many, or as a class for expanded clones.

TRBV18	TRBJ2-1	few	TRBD2	15	CASSPGTSGWNEQFF	TGTGCCAGCTCACCTGGGACTAGCGGGTGGAATGAGCAGTTCTTC
TRBV2	TRBJ2-5	few	.	17	CASSVGWGTRSEETQYF	TGTGCCAGCAGTGTGGGATGGGGGACACGCTCCGAAGAGACCCAGTACTTC
TRBV29-1	TRBJ1-2	many	.	13	CSVEAPGSAGYTF	TGCAGCGTTGAAGCTCCCGGGTCCGCTGGCTACACCTTC
TRBV7-3	TRBJ2-3	many	.	16	CASSLTGEGATDTQYF	TGTGCCAGCAGCTTAACGGGCGAAGGGGCCACAGATACGCAGTATTTT
TRBV5-4	TRBJ2-7	many	TRBD2	14	CASSVGLATYEQYF	TGTGCCAGCAGCGTGGGACTAGCGACCTACGAGCAGTACTTC
TRBV30	TRBJ1-5	.	.	14	CAWSVGTSNQPQHF	TGTGCCTGGAGTGTCGGGACATCCAATCAGCCCCAGCATTTT
TRBV6-5	TRBJ1-1	medium-sized	TRBD1	15	CASSYETGGYPEAFF	TGTGCCAGCAGTTACGAGACAGGGGGTTATCCTGAAGCTTTCTTT
TRBV3-1	TRBJ2-7	many	TRBD1	16	CASSQGRGQGRAEQYF	TGTGCCAGCAGCCAGGGTCGCGGACAGGGCAGAGCCGAGCAGTACTTC
TRBV7-2	TRBJ1-1	.	TRBD1	14	CASSFTGGRTEAFF	TGTGCCAGCAGCTTTACAGGGGGTCGCACTGAAGCTTTCTTT
TRBV4-1	TRBJ1-6	.	.	13	CASSQTLASPLHF	TGCGCCAGCAGCCAGACTCTAGCCTCACCCCTCCACTTT
TRBV4-1	TRBJ2-5	.	TRBD1	15	CASRRTGGNDETQYF	TGCGCCAGCAGACGGACAGGGGGAAATGATGAGACCCAGTACTTC
TRBV6-2/TRBV6-3	TRBJ2-1	many	.	11	CASTSYNEQFF	TGTGCCAGCACGTCCTACAATGAGCAGTTCTTC
TRBV11-2	TRBJ2-1	many	TRBD2	15	CASSSTSGSWVEQFF	TGTGCCAGCAGCTCGACTAGCGGGAGTTGGGTTGAGCAGTTCTTC
TRBV20-1	TRBJ2-2	many	.	14	CSASDGLNTGELFF	TGCAGTGCTTCGGACGGCTTGAACACCGGGGAGCTGTTTTTT
TRBV12-3/TRBV12-4	TRBJ2-7	.	.	15	CASSPGQGRSYEQYF	TGTGCCAGCAGTCCCGGGCAGGGGCGCTCCTACGAGCAGTACTTC
TRBV20-1	TRBJ1-2	few	.	11	CSAYLDPHYTF	TGCAGTGCTTACCTGGACCCGCACTACACCTTC
TRBV7-2	TRBJ2-5	many	TRBD2	16	CASSRILAGGQETQYF	TGTGCCAGCAGCCGAATACTAGCGGGGGGCCAAGAGACCCAGTACTTC
TRBV6-6	TRBJ1-5	few	.	14	CASSYGTNNQPQHF	TGTGCCAGCAGTTACGGGACGAACAATCAGCCCCAGCATTTT
TRBV2	TRBJ2-3	many	TRBD1	15	CASSAGTVQTDTQYF	TGTGCCAGCAGTGCCGGGACAGTCCAGACAGATACGCAGTATTTT
TRBV7-6	TRBJ2-3	medium-sized	TRBD2	18	CASSGGLAGGQSTDTQYF	TGTGCCAGCAGCGGCGGACTAGCGGGAGGGCAAAGCACAGATACGCAGTATTTT
TRBV6-5	TRBJ2-3	many	TRBD2	16	CASSPGLAGETDTQYF	TGTGCCAGCAGTCCCGGACTAGCGGGAGAGACAGATACGCAGTATTTT
TRBV21-1	TRBJ1-2	many	.	16	CASSKPGTGAGYGYTF	TGTGCCAGCAGCAAACCCGGGACAGGAGCTGGCTATGGCTACACCTTC
TRBV20-1	TRBJ1-2	many	TRBD1	12	CSAYRGDYGYTF	TGCAGTGCTTACAGGGGAGACTATGGCTACACCTTC
TRBV24-1	TRBJ1-2	few	.	13	CATSDDGRYGYTF	TGTGCCACCAGTGACGACGGCCGCTATGGCTACACCTTC
TRBV10-3	TRBJ1-5	many	TRBD1	14	CAISKMDRGQPQHF	TGTGCCATCAGTAAGATGGACAGGGGCCAGCCCCAGCATTTT
TRBV20-1	TRBJ1-4	many	.	12	CSARDTVEKLFF	TGCAGTGCTAGAGATACGGTTGAAAAACTGTTTTTT
TRBV7-2	TRBJ2-7	.	.	14	CASSFWEYSYEQYF	TGTGCCAGCAGCTTTTGGGAATACTCCTACGAGCAGTACTTC
TRBV11-2	TRBJ2-7	many	TRBD2	14	CASSLVLAGTGQYF	TGTGCCAGCAGCTTAGTACTAGCGGGGACCGGGCAGTACTTC
TRBV6-5	TRBJ1-5	few	.	13	CASSYSMDQPQHF	TGTGCCAGCAGTTACTCGATGGATCAGCCCCAGCATTTT
TRBV11-2	TRBJ1-2	.	.	14	CASSFSFPNYGYTF	TGTGCCAGCAGCTTTAGCTTTCCTAACTATGGCTACACCTTC
TRBV18	TRBJ2-3	many	.	14	CASSPSDLPDTQYF	TGTGCCAGCTCACCTTCCGACCTTCCAGATACGCAGTATTTT
TRBV7-9	TRBJ2-1	few	.	14	CASSLGTANNEQFF	TGTGCCAGCAGCTTAGGGACAGCGAACAATGAGCAGTTCTTC
TRBV10-3	TRBJ2-3	many	.	14	CAISESGEGNTQYF	TGTGCCATCAGTGAGTCTGGTGAGGGAAATACGCAGTATTTT
TRBV7-2	TRBJ2-3	many	.	11	CASSLADTQYF	TGTGCCAGCAGTTTAGCAGATACGCAGTATTTT
TRBV5-1	TRBJ1-2	few	.	14	CASSLANRADGYTF	TGCGCCAGCAGCTTGGCCAATCGGGCGGATGGCTACACCTTC
TRBV29-1	TRBJ2-5	few	.	12	CSVEGMQETQYF	TGCAGCGTTGAAGGGATGCAAGAGACCCAGTACTTC
TRBV27	TRBJ2-6	many	TRBD1	16	CASSHDRGSGANVLTF	TGTGCCAGCAGTCATGACAGGGGCTCTGGGGCCAACGTCCTGACTTTC
TRBV13	TRBJ1-1	many	.	17	CASSLGGLANMWTEAFF	TGTGCCAGCAGCTTAGGCGGACTTGCCAACATGTGGACTGAAGCTTTCTTT
TRBV30	TRBJ1-6	many	TRBD1	15	CAWSSSGQGDSPLHF	TGTGCCTGGAGTTCATCGGGACAGGGTGATTCACCCCTCCACTTT
TRBV3-1	TRBJ2-1	few	.	15	CASSQAPGARNEQFF	TGTGCCAGCAGCCAAGCCCCGGGGGCGCGCAATGAGCAGTTCTTC
TRBV6-5	TRBJ1-2	many	TRBD1	15	CASSSRQGGDYGYTF	TGTGCCAGCAGCAGCCGACAGGGAGGAGACTATGGCTACACCTTC
TRBV6-6	TRBJ2-1	many	TRBD1	13	CASSYSTGLGQFF	TGTGCCAGCAGTTACTCGACAGGGCTAGGGCAGTTCTTC
TRBV29-1	TRBJ1-1	.	.	13	CSVVEASGTEAFF	TGCAGCGTGGTTGAGGCTTCCGGCACTGAAGCTTTCTTT
TRBV29-1	TRBJ2-4	few	.	10	CSGGGTLQYF	TGCAGCGGAGGAGGGACACTTCAGTACTTC
TRBV10-1	TRBJ2-7	many	.	12	CASSESGYEQYF	TGCGCCAGCAGTGAGTCAGGGTACGAGCAGTACTTC
TRBV12-3/TRBV12-4	TRBJ1-1	many	.	13	CASRRGGNTEAFF	TGTGCCAGCAGAAGGGGGGGCAACACTGAAGCTTTCTTT
TRBV7-4	TRBJ2-3	.	.	17	CASSSNTAESRTDTQYF	TGTGCCAGCAGCTCAAACACGGCGGAGTCCCGCACAGATACGCAGTATTTT
TRBV30	TRBJ1-5	many	TRBD1	15	CAWSVQGQGRQPQHF	TGTGCCTGGAGTGTACAGGGACAGGGACGACAGCCCCAGCATTTT
TRBV20-1	TRBJ2-1	.	.	14	CSAPSGHSYNEQFF	TGCAGTGCACCAAGCGGGCACTCCTACAATGAGCAGTTCTTC
TRBV20-1	TRBJ1-1	few	TRBD1	13	CSARPGGYTEAFF	TGCAGTGCTAGACCAGGGGGATACACTGAAGCTTTCTTT
TRBV29-1	TRBJ2-3	many	TRBD2	20	CSVGPSPGTSGRWGTDTQYF	TGCAGCGTTGGCCCCTCTCCCGGGACTAGCGGGAGGTGGGGCACAGATACGCAGTATTTT
TRBV13	TRBJ1-1	many	.	16	CASSLGLGSMNTEAFF	TGTGCCAGCAGCTTAGGCCTGGGCTCCATGAACACTGAAGCTTTCTTT
TRBV29-1	TRBJ2-3	few	.	14	CSVDNGISTDTQYF	TGCAGCGTTGATAACGGGATTAGCACAGATACGCAGTATTTT
TRBV19	TRBJ1-2	.	.	14	CASRPSWDGYGYTF	TGTGCCAGTAGGCCTTCTTGGGACGGCTATGGCTACACCTTC
TRBV6-2/TRBV6-3	TRBJ2-1	many	TRBD2	17	CASSYSGPAGIYNEQFF	TGTGCCAGCAGTTACTCGGGTCCAGCGGGGATCTACAATGAGCAGTTCTTC
TRBV5-4	TRBJ2-7	.	TRBD2	15	CASSKGLAGTYEQYF	TGTGCCAGCAGCAAGGGACTAGCGGGGACCTACGAGCAGTACTTC
TRBV5-5	TRBJ2-3	many	TRBD1	17	CASSAVHGQAGTDTQYF	TGTGCCAGCAGCGCCGTACACGGACAGGCAGGAACAGATACGCAGTATTTT
TRBV10-2	TRBJ2-3	.	TRBD1	13	CASGQENTDTQYF	TGCGCCAGCGGACAGGAAAACACAGATACGCAGTATTTT
TRBV2	TRBJ2-3	many	.	14	CASSRQRGTDTQYF	TGTGCCAGCAGTAGGCAGCGGGGCACAGATACGCAGTATTTT